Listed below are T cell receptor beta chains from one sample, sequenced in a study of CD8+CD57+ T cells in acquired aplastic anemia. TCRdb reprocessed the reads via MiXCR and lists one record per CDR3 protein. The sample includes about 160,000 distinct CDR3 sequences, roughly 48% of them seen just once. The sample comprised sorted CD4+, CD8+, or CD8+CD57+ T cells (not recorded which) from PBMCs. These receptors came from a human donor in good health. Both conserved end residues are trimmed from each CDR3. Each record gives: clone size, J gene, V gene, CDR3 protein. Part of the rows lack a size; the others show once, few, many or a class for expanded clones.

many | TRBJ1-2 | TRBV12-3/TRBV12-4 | ASSLGTVYGYT
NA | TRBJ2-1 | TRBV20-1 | TKLGLHNEQF
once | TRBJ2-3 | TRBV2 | ASSESGTVTDTQY
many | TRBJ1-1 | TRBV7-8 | ASSRPRGGAF
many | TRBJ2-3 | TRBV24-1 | ATSDPRTSDTQY
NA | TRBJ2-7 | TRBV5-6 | ASREQGDQSYEQY
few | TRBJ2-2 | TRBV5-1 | ASSLAPQGTGELF
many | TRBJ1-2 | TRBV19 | ASRQVDYGYT
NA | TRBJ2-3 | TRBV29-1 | SVRGPFTDTQY
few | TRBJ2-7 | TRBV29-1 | SVDLASSYEQY
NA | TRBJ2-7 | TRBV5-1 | ASSIVPGVTFYEQY
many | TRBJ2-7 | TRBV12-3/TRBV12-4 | ASSSRSTYEQY
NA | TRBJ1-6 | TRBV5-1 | ASSLAGDYSPLH
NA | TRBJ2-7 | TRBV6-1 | ASSGLSGTGGVEQY
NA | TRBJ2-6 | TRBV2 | AQRWEVSGANVLT
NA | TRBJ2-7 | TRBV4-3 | ASRDISYEQY
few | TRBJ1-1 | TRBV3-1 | ASSPGGRPEAF
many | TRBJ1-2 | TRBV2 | ASSEAQGAGYT
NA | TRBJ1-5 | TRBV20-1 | SASGGVRKPQH
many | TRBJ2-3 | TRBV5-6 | ASSWGGGATDTQY